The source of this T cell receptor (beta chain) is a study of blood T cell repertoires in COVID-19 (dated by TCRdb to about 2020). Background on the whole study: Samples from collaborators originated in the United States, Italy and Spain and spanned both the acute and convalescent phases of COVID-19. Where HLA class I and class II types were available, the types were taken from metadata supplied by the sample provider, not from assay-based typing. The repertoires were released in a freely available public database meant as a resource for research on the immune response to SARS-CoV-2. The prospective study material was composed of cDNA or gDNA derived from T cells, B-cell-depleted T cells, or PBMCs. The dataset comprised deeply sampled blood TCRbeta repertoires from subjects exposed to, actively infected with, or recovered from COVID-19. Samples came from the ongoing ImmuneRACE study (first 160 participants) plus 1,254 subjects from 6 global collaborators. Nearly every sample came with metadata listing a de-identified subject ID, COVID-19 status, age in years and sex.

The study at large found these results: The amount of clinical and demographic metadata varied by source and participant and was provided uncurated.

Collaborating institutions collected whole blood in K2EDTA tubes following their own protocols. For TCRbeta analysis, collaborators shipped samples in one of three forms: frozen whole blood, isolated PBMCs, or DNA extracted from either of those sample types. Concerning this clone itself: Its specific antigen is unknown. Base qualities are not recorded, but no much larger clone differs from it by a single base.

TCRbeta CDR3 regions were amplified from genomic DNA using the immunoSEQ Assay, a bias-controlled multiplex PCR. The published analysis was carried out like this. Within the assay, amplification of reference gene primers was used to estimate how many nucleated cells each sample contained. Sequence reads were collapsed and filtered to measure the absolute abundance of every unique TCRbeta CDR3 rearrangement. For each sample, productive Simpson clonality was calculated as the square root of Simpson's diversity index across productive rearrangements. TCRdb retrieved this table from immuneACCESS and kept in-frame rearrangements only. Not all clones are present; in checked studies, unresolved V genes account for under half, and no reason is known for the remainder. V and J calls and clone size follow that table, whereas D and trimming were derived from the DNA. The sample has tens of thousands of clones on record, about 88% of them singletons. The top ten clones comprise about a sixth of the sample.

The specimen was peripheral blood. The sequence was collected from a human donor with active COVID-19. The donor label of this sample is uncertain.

The base sequence is TGTGCCATCAGTGATCCCGCGGGGACAGGGGCTCGGAATGAGCAGTTCTTC. This encodes CAISDPAGTGARNEQFF. The chain employs TRBV10-3 and TRBJ2-1; 10 middle bases align to TRBD1. Including the terminal cysteine and phenylalanine, the CDR3 comprises 17 residues. The kept DNA is CDR3 alone, 51 bases in frame from the first base. The germline V gene yields ENHRY for CDR1 and SYGVKD for CDR2. Ends trimmed: V by 3 bases, J by 7 bases; bases unmatched to a gene: 12.